Listed here are 27 T cell receptor beta chains from one sample, sequenced in a study of blood T cell repertoires in COVID-19. The table came from immunoSEQ multiplex PCR; TCRdb's copy has only in-frame clones and leaves some out. The sample consists of 400,000 to 500,000 clones, around nine tenths of them appearing once. The sequenced material came from PBMCs or T cells enriched from blood (not recorded which). The source is a woman younger than 35 who had been exposed to COVID-19.

The rearrangement joins TRBV6-5 to TRBJ2-7; 8 bases map to TRBD1. With 5 bases clipped from V and 12 bases from J, the junction kept 9 bases outside the gene matches. This CDR3 has 12 residues. The germline V gene encodes CDR1 MNHEY and CDR2 SVGAGI. The CDR3 protein is CASSTGQGYMYF. For the CDR3, the DNA is TGTGCCAGCAGTACCGGACAGGGATATATGTACTTC.

The rearrangement joins TRBV19 to TRBJ2-3; D possibly corresponds to TRBD2 (5 bases). The V gene lost 5 bases and the J gene lost 2 bases, with 11 bases spanning the gap. CDR1 and CDR2 from the germline V gene are LNHDA and SQIVND (reference sequence). The length of the CDR3 is 14 residues. Here the CDR3 DNA reads TGTGCCAGTAGTCAGCGGACTCACACAGATACGCAGTATTTT. Translating it yields CASSQRTHTDTQYF. Full variable domain (outside the CDR3, taken from reference TRBV19 and TRBJ2-3): DGGITQSPKYLFRKEGQNVTLSCEQNLNHDAMYWYRQDPGQGLRLIYYSQIVNDFQKGDIAEGYSVSREKKESFPLTVTSAQKNPTAFYLCASSQRTHTDTQYFGPGTRLTVL.

V is TRBV10-2 and J is TRBJ2-7; a weak D match, TRBD1 (6 bases). The ends were cut back, 4 bases at V and 7 bases at J, with 14 bases in the middle. Germline V CDR1 and CDR2: WSHSY, SAAADI. CDR3 length equals 13 residues. Here the CDR3 DNA reads TGCGCCAGCAGTGCTACAGGGCTGGAGGAGCAGTACTTC. Its protein is CASSATGLEEQYF.

CDR3 in amino acids: CASSYTTGGNEQYF. The CDR3, as DNA: TGTGCCAGCAGTTACACGACAGGGGGCAACGAGCAGTACTTC. The rearrangement links TRBV6-5 to TRBJ2-7, with 10 bases that match TRBD1. The CDR3 extends over 14 amino acids. Trimming removed 2 bases from V and 5 bases from J; junction bases left unmatched: 3. The germline CDR1 and CDR2 sequences are MNHEY and SVGAGI.

The chain carries TRBV19 and TRBJ2-1, with 12 bases aligning to TRBD2. Germline V gives CDR1 LNHDA, CDR2 SQIVND (reference sequence). Trimming removed 10 bases from V and 0 bases from J; junction bases left unmatched: 4. The CDR3 loop spans 15 amino acids. CDR3 nucleotide sequence: TGTGCCACCAAGACTAGCGGGAGCTCCTACAATGAGCAGTTCTTC. This encodes CATKTSGSSYNEQFF.

The chain recombines TRBV4-3 with TRBJ2-5; D not resolved. Trimming left V 1 base short and J 3 bases short, with 15 bases between. The germline V gene has CDR1 LGHNA and CDR2 YSLEER. CDR3 length equals 16 residues. The DNA for the CDR3 is TGCGCCAGCAGCCAAGGCCCGCGCCTATTGGAAGAGACCCAGTACTTC. This encodes CASSQGPRLLEETQYF.

The chain employs TRBV27 and TRBJ2-7; 7 bases align to TRBD1. V trimming: 2 bases; J trimming: 1 base; junction bases outside the gene matches: 11. This CDR3 has 17 amino acids. The germline V gene has CDR1 MNHEY and CDR2 SMNVEV (reference sequence). Written as DNA, the CDR3 is TGTGCCAGCAGTTTAAAGACAGGGCTTGGCAGTTCCTACGAGCAGTACTTC. Translated, it gives CASSLKTGLGSSYEQYF.

The J gene is TRBJ1-2, the V gene TRBV18; D uncertain. The CDR3 length is 14 residues. Germline V gene lookup returns CDR1 KGHSH and CDR2 LQKENI. Trimming cost V 1 base and J 4 bases, with 10 bases left between them. CDR3 residues: CASSPQGEAYGYTF. In DNA, the CDR3 is TGTGCCAGCTCACCACAGGGAGAGGCCTATGGCTACACCTTC.

This sequence joins TRBV7-8 and TRBJ2-7; D not certain. Germline V gene sequence: CDR1 SGHVS, CDR2 FQNEAQ. V dropped 4 bases and J dropped 2 bases, with 12 bases sitting between them. The CDR3 runs 14 residues. The CDR3 DNA reads TGTGCCAGCAGCTCGCCGACCACAGCCTACGAGCAGTACTTC. This gives the protein CASSSPTTAYEQYF.

The rearrangement joins TRBV6-6 to TRBJ1-2; TRBD1 agrees at 8 bases. After removal of 4 bases from V and 5 bases from J, the junction contained 12 bases not matched to a gene. Germline loops: CDR1 MNHNY, CDR2 SVGAGI (reference sequence). This CDR3 has 16 residues. In nucleotides, the CDR3 is TGTGCCAGCAGTTCCACCTCAGGGGGCGCTGGGTATGGCTACACCTTC. This codes for CASSSTSGGAGYGYTF.

V is TRBV25-1 and J is TRBJ1-4, with 8 bases identical to TRBD1. After removal of 6 bases from V and 8 bases from J, the junction contained 11 bases not matched to a gene. The CDR3 runs 15 residues. The germline CDR1 and CDR2 sequences are MGHDK and SYGVNS. The CDR3 DNA reads TGTGCCAGCAGCCTGGGCGGGACAGGCAGCGAAAAACTGTTTTTT. Amino acids: CASSLGGTGSEKLFF.

The V and J genes are TRBV24-1 and TRBJ2-1; TRBD1 aligns across 8 bases. This CDR3 contains 16 residues. Germline CDR1 and CDR2: KGHDR and SFDVKD. With V trimmed by 3 bases and J by 5 bases, 8 bases remained unmatched. In DNA, the CDR3 is TGTGCCACCAGTGATCCGACAGGGGAAATTAACAATGAGCAGTTCTTC. Translation: CATSDPTGEINNEQFF.

This clone was seen a single time. The CDR3 nucleotides are TGTGCCAGCGGGGGCGCTGGACAGCTTTACGAGCAGTACTTC. Translation: CASGGAGQLYEQYF. The rearrangement uses TRBV28 and TRBJ2-7; perhaps TRBD1 as D (6 bases). Germline values: CDR1 MDHEN, CDR2 SYDVKM. V was cut by 8 bases and J by 4 bases, with 18 bases left in between. This CDR3 is 14 amino acids long.

The rearrangement joins TRBV7-9 to TRBJ2-7; D is unclear. The V end lost 5 bases, the J end lost 0 bases, and 14 bases lay between the germline ends. This CDR3 is 15 amino acids long. Germline values: CDR1 SEHNR, CDR2 FQNEAQ (reference sequence). For the CDR3, the DNA is TGTGCCAGCAGCCCCCTTGAATGGAGCTCCTACGAGCAGTACTTC. It codes for CASSPLEWSSYEQYF.

V gene TRBV15 combines with J gene TRBJ2-1; D is unresolved. CDR1 is LNHNV, CDR2 YYDKDF, per germline (reference sequence). The CDR3 loop spans 17 amino acids. The V end lost 2 bases, the J end lost 6 bases, and 20 bases lay between the germline ends. CDR3 region: CATSRTLNVPAPNEQFF. CDR3 DNA: TGTGCCACCAGCAGAACCCTAAACGTCCCAGCGCCCAATGAGCAGTTCTTC. Drawing the rest from reference TRBV15 and TRBJ2-1, the complete variable domain is DAMVIQNPRYQVTQFGKPVTLSCSQTLNHNVMYWYQQKSSQAPKLLFHYYDKDFNNEADTPDNFQSRRPNTSFCFLDIRSPGLGDTAMYLCATSRTLNVPAPNEQFFGPGTRLTVL.

In DNA, the CDR3 is TGCGCCAGCAGCCCCTCCCCTATCATTGGCGGGGAGCTGTTTTTT. This sequence encodes CASSPSPIIGGELFF. This rearrangement joins TRBV5-1 to TRBJ2-2; D uncertain. Trimming took off 4 bases at V and 7 bases at J, with 17 bases between the two ends. The CDR3 is 15 residues long. Germline lookup yields CDR1 SGHRS and CDR2 YFSETQ.

This clone occurred a few times. The chain recombines TRBV5-1 with TRBJ2-1, with 13 positions matching TRBD2. V shed 2 bases, J shed 10 bases, and the junction held 6 bases outside the gene matches. Germline V gives CDR1 SGHRS, CDR2 YFSETQ. CDR3 length: 15 amino acids. The CDR3 loop reads CASSLLAGGPAEQFF. As DNA, the CDR3 is TGCGCCAGCAGCTTACTAGCGGGAGGGCCAGCCGAGCAGTTCTTC.

The chain couples TRBV11-1 to TRBJ2-1, with D possibly TRBD2 on 6 matching bases. Trimming stripped 0 bases from V and 5 bases from J, with 14 bases between. In germline, CDR1 is SGHAT, CDR2 FQDESV (reference sequence). The CDR3 runs 16 residues. The CDR3 reads CASSLAWRLEHNEQFF. The CDR3 DNA reads TGTGCCAGCAGCTTAGCGTGGCGACTAGAACACAATGAGCAGTTCTTC.

The rearrangement uses TRBV6-4 and TRBJ1-2; a weak D match, TRBD1 (5 bases). Trimming pared 3 bases from V and 4 bases from J, leaving 9 bases between. This CDR3 region has 13 residues. CDR1 is MRHNA and CDR2 is SNTAGT in the germline V gene. In nucleotides, the CDR3 is TGTGCCAGCAGTGAAGGGGTTGGCTATGGCTACACCTTC. Encoded protein: CASSEGVGYGYTF.

This clone showed up just once. The chain joins TRBV11-1 to TRBJ2-2, with D unresolved. Trimming pared 3 bases from V and 2 bases from J, leaving 7 bases between. The germline gives CDR1 SGHAT, CDR2 FQDESV (reference sequence). The CDR3 covers 14 residues. The CDR3 spells CASSFAENTGELFF. The DNA for the CDR3 is TGTGCCAGCAGCTTTGCGGAAAACACCGGGGAGCTGTTTTTT. The whole variable domain, filled in from reference TRBV11-1 and TRBJ2-2, reads EAEVAQSPRYKITEKSQAVAFWCDPISGHATLYWYRQILGQGPELLVQFQDESVVDDSQLPKDRFSAERLKGVDSTLKIQPAELGDSAMYLCASSFAENTGELFFGEGSRLTVL.

The V and J genes are TRBV5-4 and TRBJ2-7, with 7 bases that match TRBD1. In germline, CDR1 is SGHNT, CDR2 YYREEE (reference sequence). Trimming took 4 bases from V and 2 from J; bases not matched to a gene: 6. The CDR3 has 14 residues. CDR3 protein: CASSETGYPYEQYF. Here the CDR3 DNA reads TGTGCCAGCAGCGAGACAGGGTATCCCTACGAGCAGTACTTC.

This chain links TRBV5-5 with TRBJ2-7; D remains unclear. Trimming took off 4 bases at V and 4 bases at J, with 18 bases between the two ends. The CDR3 runs to 15 residues. CDR1 SGHKS and CDR2 YYEKEE come from the germline V gene (reference sequence). This chain's CDR3 is CASSPVTPPRYEQYF. CDR3 coding DNA: TGTGCCAGCAGCCCCGTTACACCCCCTCGTTACGAGCAGTACTTC.

The V gene is TRBV7-9, the J gene TRBJ2-5; D unresolved. Looked up from germline, CDR1 is SEHNR and CDR2 is FQNEAQ (reference sequence). This CDR3 spans 13 amino acids. The V and J ends lost 1 base and 8 bases respectively, with 11 bases between them. The CDR3 loop reads CASSLDPMPTQYF. The DNA for the CDR3 is TGTGCCAGCAGCTTAGATCCTATGCCTACCCAGTACTTC. Based on the CDR3 plus reference TRBV7-9 and TRBJ2-5, the full variable domain is DTGVSQNPRHKITKRGQNVTFRCDPISEHNRLYWYRQTLGQGPEFLTYFQNEAQLEKSRLLSDRFSAERPKGSFSTLEIQRTEQGDSAMYLCASSLDPMPTQYFGPGTRLLVL.

The gene calls are TRBV28 and TRBJ2-1, with 12 bases fitting TRBD2. The CDR3 is 19 residues long. J lost 5 bases, V lost 4 bases, and 15 bases had no gene match. Germline lookup yields CDR1 MDHEN and CDR2 SYDVKM. The CDR3 DNA reads as TGTGCCAGCAGTTCCTTACAATTACGACTAGCGGGAGACCACAATGAGCAGTTCTTC. Protein: CASSSLQLRLAGDHNEQFF.

The rearrangement uses TRBV19 and TRBJ2-3; no firm D call. Germline V gene sequence: CDR1 LNHDA, CDR2 SQIVND (reference sequence). The ends were cut back, 7 bases at V and 2 bases at J, with 19 bases in the middle. There are 16 residues in the CDR3. The CDR3 nucleotides read TGTGCCAGTACTCCACGAGGCTTAGTGTCCACAGATACGCAGTATTTT. This sequence encodes CASTPRGLVSTDTQYF.

The chain recombines TRBV3-1 (or the pseudogene TRBV3-2) with TRBJ2-3; 11 nucleotides line up with TRBD2. V was pared by 4 bases and J by 5 bases, with 8 bases of the junction left unmatched. Germline CDR1 is LGHDT and CDR2 is YNNKEL (reference sequence). The CDR3 covers 16 residues. The CDR3 here is CASSPLAGGTRDTQYF. The CDR3 DNA follows: TGTGCCAGCAGCCCCCTAGCGGGAGGTACGAGAGATACGCAGTATTTT.

The V call is TRBV6-5, the J call TRBJ2-1, with D perhaps matching TRBD2 (5 bases). Deletions cut 4 bases from V and 10 bases from J, with 17 bases between. Germline V gives CDR1 MNHEY, CDR2 SVGAGI. This CDR3 comprises 14 residues. The CDR3 DNA reads TGTGCCAGCAGTTTGAGCGGAGGATCCAAAGAGCAGTTCTTC. Translated, it gives CASSLSGGSKEQFF.